The following is a T cell receptor (beta chain) sequence with its context. Roughly 10 milliliters of peripheral blood were drawn from each donor. V trimming: 5 bases; J trimming: 8 bases; junction bases outside the gene matches: 12. The CDR3 loop spans 15 amino acids. The data belong to a study of blood T cells in healthy people across ages. Through a sample-barcoded 5' primer and a J-beta primer mix, a second PCR was run for roughly 7 to 12 cycles. Researchers report that a template-switch adaptor with 12 random nucleotides tagged each cDNA molecule. A single record per CDR3 protein comes from TCRdb applying MiXCR to the 5' RACE reads. The sample lists roughly 1.6 million distinct CDR3 sequences; 30% to 40% were seen once.

This sequence was found in a woman between 25 and 40 years old in good health. This chain joins TRBV12-3 or TRBV12-4 and TRBJ1-2; TRBD1 matches at 9 bases. Sequencing was performed on blood. CDR3 sequence: CASSTFGQGTSGYTF. The DNA of the CDR3 is TGTGCCAGCAGTACATTTGGACAGGGGACGAGCGGCTACACCTTC.